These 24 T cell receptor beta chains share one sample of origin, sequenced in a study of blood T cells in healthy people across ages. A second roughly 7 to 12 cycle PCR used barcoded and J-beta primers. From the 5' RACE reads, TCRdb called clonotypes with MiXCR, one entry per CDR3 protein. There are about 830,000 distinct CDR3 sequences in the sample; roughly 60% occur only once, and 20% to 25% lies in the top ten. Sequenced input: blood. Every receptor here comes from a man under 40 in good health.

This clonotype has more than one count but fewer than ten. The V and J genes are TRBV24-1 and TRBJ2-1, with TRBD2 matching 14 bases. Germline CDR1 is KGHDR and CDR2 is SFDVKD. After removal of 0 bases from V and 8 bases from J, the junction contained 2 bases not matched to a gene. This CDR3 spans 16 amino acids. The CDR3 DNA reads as TGTGCCACCAGTGATTTGGGACTAGCGGGAGGAGATGAGCAGTTCTTC. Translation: CATSDLGLAGGDEQFF.

This chain's CDR3 is CATSKGGQTTIYNEQFF. As DNA, the CDR3 is TGTGCCACCAGCAAAGGCGGACAGACGACCATCTACAATGAGCAGTTCTTC. The chain combines TRBV15 with TRBJ2-1, with TRBD1 as a possible D gene (6 bases). The CDR3 has 17 residues. V shed 4 bases and J shed 3 bases, with 19 bases lying between them. Germline assignment: CDR1 LNHNV and CDR2 YYDKDF (reference sequence).

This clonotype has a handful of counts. The CDR3 DNA follows: TGTGCCAGCAGCGACCCGGCGGCGAACACTGAAGCTTTCTTT. Translated: CASSDPAANTEAFF. The V gene is TRBV6-5, the J gene TRBJ1-1; D call uncertain. The germline V gene encodes CDR1 MNHEY and CDR2 SVGAGI. V lost 6 bases, J lost 1 base, and 12 bases lay in between. CDR3 length: 14 residues.

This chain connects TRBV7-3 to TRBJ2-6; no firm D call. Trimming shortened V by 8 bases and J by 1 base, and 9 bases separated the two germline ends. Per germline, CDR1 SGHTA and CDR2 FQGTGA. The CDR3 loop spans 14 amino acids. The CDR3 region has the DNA TGTGCCAGCGCTGGAATGTCTGGGGCCAACGTCCTGACTTTC. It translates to CASAGMSGANVLTF.

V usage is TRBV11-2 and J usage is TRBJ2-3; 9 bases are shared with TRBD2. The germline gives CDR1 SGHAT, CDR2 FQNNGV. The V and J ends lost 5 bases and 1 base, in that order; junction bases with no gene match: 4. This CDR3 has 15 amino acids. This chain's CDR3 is CASSPGLARTDTQYF. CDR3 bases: TGTGCCAGCAGCCCCGGACTAGCGCGCACAGATACGCAGTATTTT.

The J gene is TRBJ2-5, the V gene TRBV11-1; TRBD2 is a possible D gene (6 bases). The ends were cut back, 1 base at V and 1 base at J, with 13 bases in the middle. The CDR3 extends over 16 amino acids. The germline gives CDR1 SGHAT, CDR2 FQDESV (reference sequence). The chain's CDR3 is CASSLVGGNIQETQYF. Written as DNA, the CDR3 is TGTGCCAGCAGCTTAGTTGGAGGGAACATCCAAGAGACCCAGTACTTC.

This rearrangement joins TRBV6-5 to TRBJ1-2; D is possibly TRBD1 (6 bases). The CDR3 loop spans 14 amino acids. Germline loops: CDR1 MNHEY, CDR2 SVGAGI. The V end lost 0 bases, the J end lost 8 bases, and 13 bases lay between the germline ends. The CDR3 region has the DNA TGTGCCAGCAGTTACTCGCCGGGGGGCCCGGGCTACACCTTC. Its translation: CASSYSPGGPGYTF.

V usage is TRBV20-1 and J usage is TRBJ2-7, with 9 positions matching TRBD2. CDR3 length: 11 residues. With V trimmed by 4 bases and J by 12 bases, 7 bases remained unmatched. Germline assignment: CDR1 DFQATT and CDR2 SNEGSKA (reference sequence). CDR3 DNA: TGCAGTGCTAAATCTAGCGGGACAGTGTACTTC. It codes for CSAKSSGTVYF.

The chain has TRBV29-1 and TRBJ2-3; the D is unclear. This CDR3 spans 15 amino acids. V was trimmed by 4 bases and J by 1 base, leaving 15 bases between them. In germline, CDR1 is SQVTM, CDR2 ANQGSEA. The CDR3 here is CSVVLRATRTDTQYF. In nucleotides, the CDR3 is TGCAGCGTTGTGCTAAGGGCAACTCGCACAGATACGCAGTATTTT.

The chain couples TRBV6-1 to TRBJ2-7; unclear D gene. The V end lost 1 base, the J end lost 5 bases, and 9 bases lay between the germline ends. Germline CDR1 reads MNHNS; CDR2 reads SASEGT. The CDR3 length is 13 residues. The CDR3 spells CASSEGIWDEQYF. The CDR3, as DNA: TGTGCCAGCAGTGAAGGAATCTGGGACGAGCAGTACTTC.

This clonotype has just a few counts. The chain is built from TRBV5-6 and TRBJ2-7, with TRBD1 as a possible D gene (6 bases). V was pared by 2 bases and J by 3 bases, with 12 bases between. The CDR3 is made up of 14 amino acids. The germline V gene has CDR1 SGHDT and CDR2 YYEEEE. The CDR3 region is CASSLTTGYYEQYF. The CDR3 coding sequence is TGTGCCAGCAGCTTAACGACAGGATACTACGAGCAGTACTTC.

Written as DNA, the CDR3 is TGCAGCGCCTCCATGGGAGGGAACACTGAAGCTTTCTTT. The encoded protein is CSASMGGNTEAFF. This rearrangement joins TRBV29-1 to TRBJ1-1; D not certain. V was cut by 7 bases and J by 1 base, with 13 bases left in between. The V gene's germline CDR1 is SQVTM and CDR2 ANQGSEA. CDR3 length: 13 amino acids. The full variable domain, its missing parts supplied by reference TRBV29-1 and TRBJ1-1, is SAVISQKPSRDICQRGTSLTIQCQVDSQVTMMFWYRQQPGQSLTLIATANQGSEATYESGFVIDKFPISRPNLTFSTLTVSNMSPEDSSIYLCSASMGGNTEAFFGQGTRLTVV.

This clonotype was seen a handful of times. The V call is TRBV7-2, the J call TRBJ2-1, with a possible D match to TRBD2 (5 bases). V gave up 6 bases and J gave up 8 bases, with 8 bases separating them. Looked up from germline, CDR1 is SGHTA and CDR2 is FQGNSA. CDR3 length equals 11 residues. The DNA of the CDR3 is TGTGCCAGCAGTCAGCGGTATGAGCAGTTCTTC. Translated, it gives CASSQRYEQFF.

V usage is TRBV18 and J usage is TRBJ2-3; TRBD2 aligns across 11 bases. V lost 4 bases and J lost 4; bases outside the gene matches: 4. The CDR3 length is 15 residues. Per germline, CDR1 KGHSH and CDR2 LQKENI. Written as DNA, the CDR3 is TGTGCCAGCTCACACACTAGCGGGAGACCAGATACGCAGTATTTT. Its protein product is CASSHTSGRPDTQYF.

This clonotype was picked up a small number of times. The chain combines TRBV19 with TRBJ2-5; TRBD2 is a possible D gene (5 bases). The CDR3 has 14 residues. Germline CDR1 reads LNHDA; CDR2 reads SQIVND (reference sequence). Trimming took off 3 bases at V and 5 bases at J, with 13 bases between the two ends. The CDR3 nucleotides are TGTGCCAGTAGTATGGGGAGAGGATCGGAGACCCAGTACTTC. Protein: CASSMGRGSETQYF.

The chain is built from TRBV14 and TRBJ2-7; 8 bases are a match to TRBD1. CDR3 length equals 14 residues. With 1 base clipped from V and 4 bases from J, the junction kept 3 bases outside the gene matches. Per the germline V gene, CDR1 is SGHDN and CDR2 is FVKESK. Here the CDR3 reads CASSQGTGFYEQYF. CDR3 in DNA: TGTGCCAGCAGCCAAGGGACAGGGTTTTACGAGCAGTACTTC. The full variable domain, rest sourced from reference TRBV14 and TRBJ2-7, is EAGVTQFPSHSVIEKGQTVTLRCDPISGHDNLYWYRRVMGKEIKFLLHFVKESKQDESGMPNNRFLAERTGGTYSTLKVQPAELEDSGVYFCASSQGTGFYEQYFGPGTRLTVT.

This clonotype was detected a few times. The CDR3 nucleotides are TGTGCCAGCAGCCAAGCGCTAGCGCCAGGCACAGATACGCAGTATTTT. Translated: CASSQALAPGTDTQYF. This sequence joins TRBV4-2 and TRBJ2-3; the D gene is possibly TRBD2 (6 bases). From germline, CDR1 is LGHNA and CDR2 YNFKEQ. Trimming removed 1 base from V and 1 base from J, with 12 bases in between. This CDR3 is 16 amino acids long.

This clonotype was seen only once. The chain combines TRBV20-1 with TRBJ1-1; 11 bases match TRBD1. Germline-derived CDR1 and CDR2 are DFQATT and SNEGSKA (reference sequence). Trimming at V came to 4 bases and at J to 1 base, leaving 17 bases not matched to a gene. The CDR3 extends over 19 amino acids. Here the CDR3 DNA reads TGCAGTGCTAAGGGTAGGGACAGGGGGTTCCCAGTACGGAACACTGAAGCTTTCTTT. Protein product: CSAKGRDRGFPVRNTEAFF.

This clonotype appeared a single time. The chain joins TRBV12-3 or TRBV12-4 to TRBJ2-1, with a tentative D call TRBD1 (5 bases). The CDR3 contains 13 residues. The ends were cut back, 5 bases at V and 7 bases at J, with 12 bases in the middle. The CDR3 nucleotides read TGTGCCAGCAGTCTCAGGGCTGGGAATGAGCAGTTCTTC. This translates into CASSLRAGNEQFF.

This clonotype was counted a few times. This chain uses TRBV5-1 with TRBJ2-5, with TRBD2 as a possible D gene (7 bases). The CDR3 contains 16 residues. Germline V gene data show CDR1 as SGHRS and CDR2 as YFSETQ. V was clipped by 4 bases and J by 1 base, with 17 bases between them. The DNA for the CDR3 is TGCGCCAGCAGCCCCCTCTTGGCGGGGGCCCAAGAGACCCAGTACTTC. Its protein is CASSPLLAGAQETQYF.

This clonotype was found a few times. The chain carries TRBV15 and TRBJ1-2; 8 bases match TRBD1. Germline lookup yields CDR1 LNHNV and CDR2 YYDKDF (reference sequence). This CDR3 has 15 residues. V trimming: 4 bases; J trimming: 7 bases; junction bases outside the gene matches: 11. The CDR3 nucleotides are TGTGCCACCAGCATAGGGCGACAGGGGAGAATTGGCTACACCTTC. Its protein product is CATSIGRQGRIGYTF.

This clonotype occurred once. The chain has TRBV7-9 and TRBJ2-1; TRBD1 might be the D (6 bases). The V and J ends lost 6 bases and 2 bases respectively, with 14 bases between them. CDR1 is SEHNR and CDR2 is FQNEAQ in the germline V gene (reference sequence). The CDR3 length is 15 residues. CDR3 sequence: CASSLRQVAYNEQFF. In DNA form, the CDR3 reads TGTGCCAGCAGTCTTCGACAGGTCGCCTACAATGAGCAGTTCTTC. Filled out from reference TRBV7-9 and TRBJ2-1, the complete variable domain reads DTGVSQNPRHKITKRGQNVTFRCDPISEHNRLYWYRQTLGQGPEFLTYFQNEAQLEKSRLLSDRFSAERPKGSFSTLEIQRTEQGDSAMYLCASSLRQVAYNEQFFGPGTRLTVL.

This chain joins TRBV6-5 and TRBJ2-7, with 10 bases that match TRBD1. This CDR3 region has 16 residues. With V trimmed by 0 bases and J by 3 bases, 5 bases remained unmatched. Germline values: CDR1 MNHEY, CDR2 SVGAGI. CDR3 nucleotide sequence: TGTGCCAGCAGTTACTCGAGGGGGGACAGGGGCTACGAGCAGTACTTC. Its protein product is CASSYSRGDRGYEQYF.

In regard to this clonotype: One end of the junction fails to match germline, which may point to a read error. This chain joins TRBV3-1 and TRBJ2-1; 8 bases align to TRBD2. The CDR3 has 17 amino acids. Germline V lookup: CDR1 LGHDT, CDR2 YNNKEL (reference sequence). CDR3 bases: TGTGCCAGCACCCAAACAAGCGGGGGCGCGTCCTACAATGAGCAGTTCTTC. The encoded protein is CASTQTSGGASYNEQFF.